This T cell receptor (beta chain) was identified in a study of T cell responses to AZD1222 COVID-19 vaccine (dated by TCRdb to about 2021). Regarding the study in general: A total of 230 to 250 trial participants underwent TCR sequencing, of whom more than 200 had received two doses of AZD1222 and 26 had received two doses of the MenACWY control vaccine. Trial participants were enrolled by age into subgroups of 18-55, 56-69 and 70-plus years, and about 150, 27 and 61 TCR-sequenced participants, respectively, were included in these subgroups. Here is what the overall study found, with its caveats: Only five to seven AZD1222 recipients were SARS-CoV-2 seropositive at baseline, limiting conclusions about previously exposed vaccinees. After two AZD1222 doses, both the breadth and the depth of spike-specific TCRs were significantly higher than at day 0 and than in MenACWY recipients. Reportedly, almost half of the unique spike-specific TCRs recognized epitopes lying outside the regions that are mutated in the B.1.351 and B.1.1.7 variants. Most participants were white British and females outnumbered males, and the authors suggested that clonal diversity may have been underestimated. Because no samples from the day 14 peak response were available, repertoires could be characterized only after the peak T cell response. The vaccine-associated CD4 TCRs covered the entire spike protein, and the dominant responses fell in regions 160-218 and 743-854. In the small 56-69-year group, the increase in depth fell short of significance, most likely because of low power.

The CDR3 starts with the cysteine, ends with the phenylalanine, and has 13 residues. Solely the CDR3 DNA is kept, with 39 bases framed from the first base. Based on the germline V gene, the CDR1 and CDR2 sequences are MNHEY and SVGAGI. V and J are truncated by 5 bases and 6 bases respectively, leaving an intervening sequence of 13 bases. The CDR3 regions of human TCRbeta chains were analyzed by immunosequencing. In the paper's pipeline: Repertoire TCRs were matched against a reference library of SARS-CoV-2-specific TCRs generated with the MIRA antigen-specificity platform. Breadth was defined as the fraction of unique TCRs that were SARS-CoV-2-associated. Depth was defined as the fraction of total T cells that were SARS-CoV-2-associated. Each spike-specific TCR was assigned to its reactive spike region and to a CD4 or CD8 class using the MIRA data. Log10-transformed breadth and depth values were compared by one-way ANOVA with Sidak's multiple comparisons tests. The source is immuneACCESS, and TCRdb retained only in-frame sequences with V and J called. Part of the clones is not carried over; for the studies checked, unresolved V genes explain less than half of this, and the remainder is unexplained. The D gene and trimming were derived from the DNA, and the V and J assignments and clone size from that table. The sample table records 140,000 to 150,000 clones; 80% to 95% of these occur just once. Together, the top ten hold 2.5% to 4% of the sample.

This clone appeared a few times. No cognate antigen has been identified for it. No base quality values were provided; no much bigger clone lies one nucleotide off. Per the publication, the time point label means: about 28 days (+/-7) after the second vaccine dose. AZD1222 recipients with second doses at about 4 weeks or about 12 weeks were pooled, because spike-specific TCR depth and breadth did not differ between schedules. Vaccinee samples came from UK trials COV001 and COV002, including a single-blind randomized controlled phase 2/3 trial of AZD1222 (ChAdOx1 nCoV-19) in healthy adults. For TCRbeta chain sequencing, PBMC samples were collected from trial participants at day 0 and at day 28 after the second dose.

In this chain, TRBV6-5 is recombined with TRBJ1-1, with the D gene call left open. This TCR was sampled from an adult who received the AZD1222 COVID-19 vaccine. Sample: peripheral blood, taken 28 days after the second AZD1222 dose. The DNA is TGTGCCAGCAGTCCTCACCCGTCCGCTGAAGCTTTCTTT. It translates to CASSPHPSAEAFF.